This T cell receptor (beta chain) derives from a study of blood T cell repertoires in COVID-19. Study-wide context: Material from acute and convalescent COVID-19 was sourced from the United States, Italy and Spain.

The CDR3 contains 15 residues. Trimming took 1 base from V and 6 from J, leaving 13 bases between them. Germline V CDR1 and CDR2: SGHTA, FQGNSA. Original processing notes: Amplification with reference gene primers provided the estimates of nucleated cell counts. The repertoire was sequenced with immunoSEQ multiplex PCR; TCRdb's copy has only in-frame clones and lacks some. D and trimming come from the DNA, and the V and J calls and clone size come from that table. This sample has over 130,000 clones, with roughly 79% found just once. Recruitment covered some 25 US areas and drew participants whose ages spanned roughly 18 to 95 years. Donors were grouped by their self-reported clinical history.

This TCR came from a woman between 50 and 59 years old who had recovered from COVID-19. This sequence joins TRBV7-2 and TRBJ2-1, with a tentative D call TRBD2 (5 bases). The sample was PBMCs or T cells enriched from blood (not recorded which). The CDR3 nucleotides are TGTGCCAGCAGCTTAGGAGGGCTAGGAGCCAATGAGCAGTTCTTC. Protein product: CASSLGGLGANEQFF.